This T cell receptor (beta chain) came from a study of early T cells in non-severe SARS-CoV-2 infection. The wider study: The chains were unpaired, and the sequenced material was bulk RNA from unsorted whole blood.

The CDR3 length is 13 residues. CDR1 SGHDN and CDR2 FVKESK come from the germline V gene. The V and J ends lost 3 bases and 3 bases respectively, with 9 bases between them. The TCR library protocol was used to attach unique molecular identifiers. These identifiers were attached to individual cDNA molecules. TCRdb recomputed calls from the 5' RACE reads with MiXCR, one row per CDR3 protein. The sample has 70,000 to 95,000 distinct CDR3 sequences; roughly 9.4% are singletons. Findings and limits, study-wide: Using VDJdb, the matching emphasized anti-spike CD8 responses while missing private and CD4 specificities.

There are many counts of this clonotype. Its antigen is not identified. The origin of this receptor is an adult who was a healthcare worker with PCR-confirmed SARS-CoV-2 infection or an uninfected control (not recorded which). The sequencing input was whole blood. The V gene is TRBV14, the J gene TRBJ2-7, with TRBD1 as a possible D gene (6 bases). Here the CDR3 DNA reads TGTGCCAGCAGCCAGGGACATATCTACGAGCAGTACTTC. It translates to CASSQGHIYEQYF.